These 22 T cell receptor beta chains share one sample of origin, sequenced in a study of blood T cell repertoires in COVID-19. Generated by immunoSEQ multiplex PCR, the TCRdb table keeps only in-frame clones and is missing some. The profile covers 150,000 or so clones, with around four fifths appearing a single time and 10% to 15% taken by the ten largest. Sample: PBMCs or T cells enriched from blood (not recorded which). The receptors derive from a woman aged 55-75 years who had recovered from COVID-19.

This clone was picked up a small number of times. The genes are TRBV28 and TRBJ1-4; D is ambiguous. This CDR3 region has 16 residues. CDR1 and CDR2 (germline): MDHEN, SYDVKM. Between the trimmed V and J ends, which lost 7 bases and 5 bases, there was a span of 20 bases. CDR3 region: CASTPPPGFINEKLFF. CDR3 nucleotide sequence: TGTGCCAGCACCCCACCCCCCGGGTTTATCAATGAAAAACTGTTTTTT.

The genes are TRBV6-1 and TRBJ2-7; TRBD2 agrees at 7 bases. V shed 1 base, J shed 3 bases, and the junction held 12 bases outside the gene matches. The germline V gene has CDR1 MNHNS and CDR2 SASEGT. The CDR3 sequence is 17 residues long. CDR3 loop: CASSEDFKRGLYYEQYF. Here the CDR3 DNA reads TGTGCCAGCAGTGAAGATTTCAAGCGGGGACTATACTACGAGCAGTACTTC.

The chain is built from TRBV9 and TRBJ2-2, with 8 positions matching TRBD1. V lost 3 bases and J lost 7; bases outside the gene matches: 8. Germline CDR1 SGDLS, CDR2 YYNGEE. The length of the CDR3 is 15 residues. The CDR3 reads CASSARGRGIGELFF. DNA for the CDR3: TGTGCCAGCAGCGCCAGGGGGCGAGGGATCGGGGAGCTGTTTTTT.

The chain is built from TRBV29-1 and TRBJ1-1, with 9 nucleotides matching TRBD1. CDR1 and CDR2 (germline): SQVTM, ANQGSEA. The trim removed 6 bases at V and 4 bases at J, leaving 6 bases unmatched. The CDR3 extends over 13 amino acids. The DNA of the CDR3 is TGCAGCGTCGGACAGGGGACCCTCACTGAAGCTTTCTTT. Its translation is CSVGQGTLTEAFF.

This CDR3 is CASSPREGNTEAFF. The CDR3 DNA reads as TGTGCCAGCAGCCCCCGGGAGGGGAACACTGAAGCTTTCTTT. This chain links TRBV7-8 with TRBJ1-1; no firm D call. Germline V gene sequence: CDR1 SGHVS, CDR2 FQNEAQ. Trimming removed 5 bases from V and 1 base from J, with 11 bases in between. The CDR3 is made up of 14 amino acids.

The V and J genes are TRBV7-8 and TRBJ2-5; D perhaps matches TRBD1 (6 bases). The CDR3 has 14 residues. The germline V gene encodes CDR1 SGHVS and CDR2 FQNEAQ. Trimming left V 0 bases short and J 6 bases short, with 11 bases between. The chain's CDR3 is CASSLAGAGKTQYF. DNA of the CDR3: TGTGCCAGCAGCTTAGCGGGGGCAGGGAAGACCCAGTACTTC.

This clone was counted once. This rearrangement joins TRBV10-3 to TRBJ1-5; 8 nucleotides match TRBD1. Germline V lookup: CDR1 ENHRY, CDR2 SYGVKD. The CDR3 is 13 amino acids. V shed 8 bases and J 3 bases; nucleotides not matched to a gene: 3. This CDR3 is CAIRDRNNQPQHF. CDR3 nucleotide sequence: TGTGCCATCCGGGACAGGAACAATCAGCCCCAGCATTTT.

CDR3 nucleotides: TGTGCCAGTAGGCCAGGACTAGCGGGAGGGGAGGGGCAGTTCTTC. Amino acid sequence: CASRPGLAGGEGQFF. The chain uses TRBV19 and TRBJ2-1; the match to TRBD2 covers 15 bases. The CDR3 totals 15 residues. V shed 6 bases and J 12 bases; nucleotides not matched to a gene: 9. CDR1 LNHDA and CDR2 SQIVND come from the germline V gene (reference sequence).

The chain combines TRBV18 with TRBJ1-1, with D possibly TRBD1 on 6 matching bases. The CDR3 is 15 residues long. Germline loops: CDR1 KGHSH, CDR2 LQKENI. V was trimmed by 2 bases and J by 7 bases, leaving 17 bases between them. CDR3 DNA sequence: TGTGCCAGCTCACCAACGACGGGAGGGGGTGTTGAAGCTTTCTTT. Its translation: CASSPTTGGGVEAFF.

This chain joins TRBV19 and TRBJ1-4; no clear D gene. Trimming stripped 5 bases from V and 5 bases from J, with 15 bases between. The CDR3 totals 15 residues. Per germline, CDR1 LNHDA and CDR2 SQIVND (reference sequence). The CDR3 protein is CASSLRAVPNEKLFF. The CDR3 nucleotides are TGTGCCAGTAGTTTGAGGGCAGTCCCAAATGAAAAACTGTTTTTT.

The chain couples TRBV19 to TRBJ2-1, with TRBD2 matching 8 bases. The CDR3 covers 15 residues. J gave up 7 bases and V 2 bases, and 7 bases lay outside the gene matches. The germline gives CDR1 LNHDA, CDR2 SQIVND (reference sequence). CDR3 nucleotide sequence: TGTGCCAGTAGTATACGGGGGGGTCAGATGAATGAGCAGTTCTTC. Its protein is CASSIRGGQMNEQFF.

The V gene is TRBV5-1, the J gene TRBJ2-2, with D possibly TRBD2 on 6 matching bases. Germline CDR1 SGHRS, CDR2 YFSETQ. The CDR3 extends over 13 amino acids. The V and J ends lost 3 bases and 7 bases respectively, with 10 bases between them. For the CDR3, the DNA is TGCGCCAGCAGCTCGGGAGATCTCGGGGAGCTGTTTTTT. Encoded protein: CASSSGDLGELFF.

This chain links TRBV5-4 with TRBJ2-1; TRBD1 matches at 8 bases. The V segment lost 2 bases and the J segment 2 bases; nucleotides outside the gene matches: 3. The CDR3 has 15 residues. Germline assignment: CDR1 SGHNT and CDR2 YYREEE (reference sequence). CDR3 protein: CASSLGTGTYNEQFF. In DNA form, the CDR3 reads TGTGCCAGCAGCTTAGGGACAGGCACCTACAATGAGCAGTTCTTC.

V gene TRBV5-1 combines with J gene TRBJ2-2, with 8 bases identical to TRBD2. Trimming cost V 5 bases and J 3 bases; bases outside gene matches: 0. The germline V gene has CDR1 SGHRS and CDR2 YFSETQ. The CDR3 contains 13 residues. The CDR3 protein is CASRGLDTGELFF. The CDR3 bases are TGCGCCAGCAGGGGACTAGACACCGGGGAGCTGTTTTTT.

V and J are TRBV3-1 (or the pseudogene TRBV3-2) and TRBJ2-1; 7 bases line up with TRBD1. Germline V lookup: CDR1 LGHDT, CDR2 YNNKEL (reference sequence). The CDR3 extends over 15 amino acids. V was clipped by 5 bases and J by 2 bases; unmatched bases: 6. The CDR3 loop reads CASSETGKAYNEQFF. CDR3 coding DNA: TGTGCCAGCAGCGAGACAGGGAAGGCCTACAATGAGCAGTTCTTC.

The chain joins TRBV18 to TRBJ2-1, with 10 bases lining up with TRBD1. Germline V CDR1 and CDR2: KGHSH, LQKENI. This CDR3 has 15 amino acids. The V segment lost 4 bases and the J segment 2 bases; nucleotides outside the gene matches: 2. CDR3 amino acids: CASSQGTGAYNEQFF. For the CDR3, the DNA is TGTGCCAGCTCACAAGGGACAGGGGCCTACAATGAGCAGTTCTTC.

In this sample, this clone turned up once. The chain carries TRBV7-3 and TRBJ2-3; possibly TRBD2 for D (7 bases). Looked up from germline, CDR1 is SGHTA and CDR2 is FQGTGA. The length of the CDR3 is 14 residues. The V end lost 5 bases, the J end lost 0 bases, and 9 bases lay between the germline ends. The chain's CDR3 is CASSRGGSTDTQYF. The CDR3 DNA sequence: TGTGCCAGCAGCAGGGGGGGTAGCACAGATACGCAGTATTTT.

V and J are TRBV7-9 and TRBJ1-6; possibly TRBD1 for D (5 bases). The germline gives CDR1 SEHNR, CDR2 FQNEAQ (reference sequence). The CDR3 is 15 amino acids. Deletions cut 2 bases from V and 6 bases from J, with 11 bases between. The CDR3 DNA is TGTGCCAGCAGCTTAAGGGGCTCGGCTAATTCACCCCTCCACTTT. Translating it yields CASSLRGSANSPLHF.

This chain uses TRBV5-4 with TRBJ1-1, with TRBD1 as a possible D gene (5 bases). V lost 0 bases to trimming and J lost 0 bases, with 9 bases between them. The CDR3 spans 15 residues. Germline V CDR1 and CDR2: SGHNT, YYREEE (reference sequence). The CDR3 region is CASSLGGSMNTEAFF. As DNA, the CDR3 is TGTGCCAGCAGCTTGGGGGGCAGCATGAACACTGAAGCTTTCTTT.

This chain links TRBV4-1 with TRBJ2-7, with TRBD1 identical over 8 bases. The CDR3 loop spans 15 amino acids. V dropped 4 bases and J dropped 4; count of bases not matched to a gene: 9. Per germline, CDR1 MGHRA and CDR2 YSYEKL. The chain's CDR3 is CASSLGQGGGYEQYF. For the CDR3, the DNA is TGCGCCAGCAGCCTTGGACAGGGTGGAGGGTACGAGCAGTACTTC.

The CDR3 sequence is CASSYAGVQAFF. The CDR3 DNA reads as TGTGCCAGCAGTTATGCAGGGGTTCAAGCTTTCTTT. J is TRBJ1-1 and V is TRBV28; D possibly corresponds to TRBD1 (6 bases). The CDR3 length is 12 residues. CDR1 and CDR2 (germline): MDHEN, SYDVKM. Between the trimmed V and J ends, which lost 4 bases and 9 bases, there was a span of 12 bases.

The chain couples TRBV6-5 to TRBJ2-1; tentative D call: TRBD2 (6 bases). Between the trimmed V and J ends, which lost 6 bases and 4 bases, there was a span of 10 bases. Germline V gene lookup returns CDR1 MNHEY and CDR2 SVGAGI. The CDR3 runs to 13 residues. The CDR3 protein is CASSYSGYNEQFF. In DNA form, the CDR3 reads TGTGCCAGCAGCTATAGCGGATACAATGAGCAGTTCTTC.